The 10 T cell receptor beta chains below all came from one sample that was sequenced in a study of T cell responses to AZD1222 COVID-19 vaccine. TCRdb keeps only in-frame clones here, not all; method: immunoSEQ multiplex PCR. The data show about 97,000 clones, roughly 89% seen once. The source was peripheral blood, collected on day 0 of AZD1222 vaccination. Receptors were obtained from an adult in good health.

J is TRBJ1-3 and V is TRBV9; D is ambiguous. Deletions cut 4 bases from V and 0 bases from J, with 8 bases between. The CDR3 contains 14 residues. Looked up from germline, CDR1 is SGDLS and CDR2 is YYNGEE. This CDR3 reads CASSPSYSGNTIYF. For the CDR3, the DNA is TGTGCCAGCAGCCCCAGTTACTCTGGAAACACCATATATTTT.

The chain combines TRBV9 with TRBJ2-1, with D possibly being TRBD1 (6 bases). CDR1 is SGDLS, CDR2 YYNGEE, per germline. This CDR3 is built from 14 residues. V lost 6 bases, J lost 6 bases, and 16 bases lay in between. The CDR3 DNA is TGTGCCAGCACTCCGGGACAAGTTTTCAATGAGCAGTTCTTC. Its translation: CASTPGQVFNEQFF.

V and J are TRBV5-1 and TRBJ2-1; D perhaps matches TRBD2 (6 bases). The V gene lost 1 base and the J gene lost 7 bases, with 15 bases spanning the gap. The CDR3 runs 15 residues. CDR1 and CDR2 from the germline V gene are SGHRS and YFSETQ. In DNA form, the CDR3 reads TGCGCCAGCAGCTTGTCTCTGGGGGGTGGGAATGAGCAGTTCTTC. Its translation: CASSLSLGGGNEQFF.

The rearrangement links TRBV3-1 (or the pseudogene TRBV3-2) to TRBJ2-7; no clear D. Germline CDR1 reads LGHDT; CDR2 reads YNNKEL (reference sequence). The CDR3 has 14 residues. The germline V and J ends were trimmed by 4 bases and 2 bases, with 12 bases remaining between them. The CDR3, as DNA: TGTGCCAGCAGCCTCATTTGGACCCCCTACGAGCAGTACTTC. Translated: CASSLIWTPYEQYF.

The genes are TRBV5-5 and TRBJ2-7; the D is unclear. With 2 bases removed from V and 5 bases from J, the gap between germline ends came to 17 bases. Germline V CDR1 and CDR2: SGHKS, YYEKEE (reference sequence). The CDR3 is 15 residues long. The CDR3 is CASSLSPDPDHEQYF. In DNA, the CDR3 is TGTGCCAGCAGCTTATCCCCTGACCCGGATCACGAGCAGTACTTC.

This chain links TRBV28 with TRBJ2-1; 7 nucleotides match TRBD2. This CDR3 is 16 amino acids long. The V and J ends lost 3 bases and 2 bases, in that order; junction bases with no gene match: 7. The germline gives CDR1 MDHEN, CDR2 SYDVKM. CDR3 in DNA: TGTGCCAGCAGTTTGAGGTCGGGGGGACCCTACAATGAGCAGTTCTTC. It yields the protein CASSLRSGGPYNEQFF.

The chain employs TRBV9 and TRBJ2-7; tentatively, D is TRBD1 (5 bases). This CDR3 is 15 amino acids long. Looked up from germline, CDR1 is SGDLS and CDR2 is YYNGEE. V lost 2 bases to trimming and J lost 3 bases, with 15 bases between them. The CDR3 sequence: CASSVGWQGIYEQYF. CDR3 DNA: TGTGCCAGCAGCGTGGGGTGGCAGGGAATCTACGAGCAGTACTTC.

This clone was picked up a small number of times. CDR3 DNA sequence: TGTGCCAGTAGTATAAAGGGGGGCAATCAGCCCCAGCATTTT. Protein sequence: CASSIKGGNQPQHF. This sequence joins TRBV19 and TRBJ1-5, with D possibly matching TRBD1 (6 bases). Germline V gene lookup returns CDR1 LNHDA and CDR2 SQIVND (reference sequence). Deletions cut 2 bases from V and 2 bases from J, with 7 bases between. The CDR3 is 14 amino acids.

In this sample, this clone turned up once. The chain combines TRBV2 with TRBJ2-1; 7 bases match TRBD2. The V gene end was trimmed by 8 bases and the J gene end by 11 bases; junction bases not matched to a gene: 9. Germline CDR1 and CDR2: SNHLY and FYNNEI. There are 12 residues in the CDR3. CDR3 sequence: CASLWEGFKQFF. DNA for the CDR3: TGTGCCAGCCTCTGGGAGGGGTTTAAGCAGTTCTTC.

The chain couples TRBV11-3 to TRBJ2-3, with TRBD1 matching over 7 bases. The ends lost 5 bases at V and 2 bases at J; junction bases unmatched: 10. Germline lookup yields CDR1 SGHNT and CDR2 YENEEA. The CDR3 totals 16 residues. The CDR3 region is CASSINTGVPTDTQYF. The DNA of the CDR3 is TGTGCCAGCAGCATCAATACAGGGGTTCCCACAGATACGCAGTATTTT.